What follows are 26 T cell receptor beta chains derived from one specimen sequenced in a study of cytomegalovirus exposure and HLA in healthy donors. The PCR contained 60 Vbeta and 13 Jbeta primers. The table came from immunoSEQ multiplex PCR; TCRdb's copy has only in-frame clones and leaves some out. This table holds approximately 120,000 clones, 80% to 90% found once. Input material: PBMCs. The receptor set was obtained from a woman in her 40s in good health and CMV-seropositive.

This clone has more than one count but fewer than ten. This chain uses TRBV30 with TRBJ2-7; maybe TRBD2 (5 bases). CDR1 is GTSNPN and CDR2 is SVGIG in the germline V gene (reference sequence). Trimming pared 4 bases from V and 2 bases from J, leaving 6 bases between. CDR3 length: 11 residues. CDR3 DNA: TGTGCCTGGACTAGCCCCTACGAGCAGTACTTC. Protein: CAWTSPYEQYF.

The chain carries TRBV29-1 and TRBJ1-2; 10 nucleotides match TRBD1. CDR1 and CDR2 from the germline V gene are SQVTM and ANQGSEA. Unmatched junction bases numbered 2, after V lost 6 bases and J lost 4 bases. This CDR3 is built from 12 residues. DNA of the CDR3: TGCAGCGTAGGGACAGGGGTCTATGGCTACACCTTC. This codes for CSVGTGVYGYTF. Full variable domain (rest looked up from reference TRBV29-1 and TRBJ1-2): SAVISQKPSRDICQRGTSLTIQCQVDSQVTMMFWYRQQPGQSLTLIATANQGSEATYESGFVIDKFPISRPNLTFSTLTVSNMSPEDSSIYLCSVGTGVYGYTFGSGTRLTVV.

The chain carries TRBV19 and TRBJ1-4; 7 positions match TRBD1. Germline V lookup: CDR1 LNHDA, CDR2 SQIVND (reference sequence). CDR3 size: 19 residues. The trim removed 3 bases at V and 0 bases at J, leaving 13 bases unmatched. The chain's CDR3 is CASSIRLIRDRTTNEKLFF. CDR3 coding DNA: TGTGCCAGTAGTATCCGCTTGATTCGGGACAGAACAACTAATGAAAAACTGTTTTTT.

The V and J genes are TRBV2 and TRBJ2-7, with 10 nucleotides matching TRBD2. Germline CDR1 and CDR2: SNHLY and FYNNEI. V lost 6 bases to trimming and J lost 5 bases; unmatched junction nucleotides: 7. The CDR3 runs to 14 residues. The CDR3 protein is CASRELAGRDEQYF. CDR3 DNA sequence: TGTGCCAGCAGGGAACTAGCGGGACGGGACGAGCAGTACTTC.

This chain links TRBV9 with TRBJ1-1, with D perhaps TRBD1 (6 bases). In germline, CDR1 is SGDLS, CDR2 YYNGEE. CDR3 length equals 14 residues. V was shortened by 2 bases and J by 5 bases, with 13 bases between the two germline ends. The chain's CDR3 is CASSVGGRGTEAFF. As DNA, the CDR3 is TGTGCCAGCAGCGTTGGGGGCCGAGGTACTGAAGCTTTCTTT.

The chain links TRBV6-5 to TRBJ2-1; 8 positions agree with TRBD1. Per germline, CDR1 MNHEY and CDR2 SVGAGI. This CDR3 contains 14 residues. Losses at the gene ends were 5 bases for V and 0 bases for J; bases not matched to a gene: 0. In nucleotides, the CDR3 is TGTGCCAGCAGTGGACAGGGCTCCTACAATGAGCAGTTCTTC. Amino acid sequence: CASSGQGSYNEQFF.

The DNA of the CDR3 is TGTGCCAGCAGTTACGGTGCCAGGGCCTACAATGAGCAGTTCTTC. Translation: CASSYGARAYNEQFF. V and J are TRBV6-5 and TRBJ2-1, with a weak D call TRBD1 (5 bases). The CDR3 is 15 amino acids. Trimming cost V 2 bases and J 2 bases, with 10 bases left between them. Germline CDR1 reads MNHEY; CDR2 reads SVGAGI.

The gene calls are TRBV18 and TRBJ1-2; 7 positions agree with TRBD1. There are 12 residues in the CDR3. CDR1 is KGHSH, CDR2 LQKENI, per germline. The V segment lost 1 base and the J segment 7 bases; nucleotides outside the gene matches: 0. The CDR3 nucleotides are TGTGCCAGCTCACCACAGGGGGCTGGCTACACCTTC. Translated, it gives CASSPQGAGYTF.

V gene TRBV25-1 combines with J gene TRBJ2-5; D is uncertain. The CDR3 consists of 13 residues. Germline lookup yields CDR1 MGHDK and CDR2 SYGVNS. V was clipped by 3 bases and J by 3 bases, with 8 bases between them. Written as DNA, the CDR3 is TGTGCCAGCAGTGACAGAGACAAAGAGACCCAGTACTTC. Protein product: CASSDRDKETQYF. The full variable domain, its missing parts supplied by reference TRBV25-1 and TRBJ2-5, is EADIYQTPRYLVIGTGKKITLECSQTMGHDKMYWYQQDPGMELHLIHYSYGVNSTEKGDLSSESTVSRIRTEHFPLTLESARPSHTSQYLCASSDRDKETQYFGPGTRLLVL.

V gene TRBV9 combines with J gene TRBJ1-2, with 9 bases aligning to TRBD1. The CDR3 contains 14 residues. The ends lost 0 bases at V and 6 bases at J; junction bases unmatched: 3. The germline V gene has CDR1 SGDLS and CDR2 YYNGEE. DNA for the CDR3: TGTGCCAGCAGCGTAGGGTGGGACAGGGATGGCTACACCTTC. Encoded protein: CASSVGWDRDGYTF.

J is TRBJ2-2 and V is TRBV19; TRBD2 aligns across 12 bases. Looked up from germline, CDR1 is LNHDA and CDR2 is SQIVND (reference sequence). Unmatched junction bases numbered 4, after V lost 6 bases and J lost 2 bases. The CDR3 is 16 residues long. The CDR3: CASRPTSGRNTGELFF. The CDR3 bases are TGTGCCAGTAGACCGACTAGCGGGAGAAACACCGGGGAGCTGTTTTTT.

The CDR3 here is CASSLLRGREAFF. CDR3 DNA: TGTGCCAGCAGTTTACTCAGGGGGCGAGAAGCTTTCTTT. This chain joins TRBV27 and TRBJ1-1; 8 nucleotides match TRBD1. Germline-derived CDR1 and CDR2 are MNHEY and SMNVEV (reference sequence). J gave up 8 bases and V 2 bases, and 4 bases lay outside the gene matches. CDR3 length equals 13 residues.

The chain links TRBV4-2 to TRBJ1-4; no definite D call. V shed 0 bases and J shed 4 bases, with 12 bases lying between them. The CDR3 length is 16 residues. CDR1 LGHNA and CDR2 YNFKEQ come from the germline V gene. The CDR3 is CASSQDLSRINEKLFF. CDR3 DNA: TGTGCCAGCAGCCAAGATCTCTCGAGAATTAATGAAAAACTGTTTTTT.

The table lists this clone with a count of one. The chain employs TRBV10-3 and TRBJ2-6; D might be TRBD2 (6 bases). The CDR3 runs 19 residues. Per germline, CDR1 ENHRY and CDR2 SYGVKD. V lost 2 bases, J lost 0 bases, and 17 bases lay in between. CDR3: CAISEPAGRKSSGANVLTF. In DNA form, the CDR3 reads TGTGCCATCAGTGAGCCGGCGGGACGTAAGAGCTCTGGGGCCAACGTCCTGACTTTC.

J is TRBJ2-1 and V is TRBV2; no firm D call. Trimming shortened V by 6 bases and J by 7 bases, and 13 bases separated the two germline ends. The CDR3 sequence is 13 residues long. Germline CDR1 is SNHLY and CDR2 is FYNNEI. CDR3 in amino acids: CASSPELTNEQFF. The DNA of the CDR3 is TGTGCCAGCAGCCCTGAGCTGACAAATGAGCAGTTCTTC.

Concerning this clone: Other DNA sequences within the sample encode an identical CDR3. This chain links TRBV6-5 with TRBJ1-5, with 9 bases fitting TRBD1. Germline V gene data show CDR1 as MNHEY and CDR2 as SVGAGI. With 5 bases clipped from V and 1 base from J, the junction kept 3 bases outside the gene matches. The CDR3 consists of 15 residues. The CDR3 bases are TGTGCCAGCAGTAGACAGGGGGGAAGCAATCAGCCCCAGCATTTT. It yields the protein CASSRQGGSNQPQHF.

The rearrangement uses TRBV27 and TRBJ2-1; 8 positions agree with TRBD1. The CDR3 runs 15 residues. V trimming: 8 bases; J trimming: 2 bases; junction bases outside the gene matches: 8. CDR1 is MNHEY, CDR2 SMNVEV, per germline (reference sequence). The CDR3 protein is CASGTDRGTYNEQFF. CDR3 DNA sequence: TGTGCCAGCGGAACCGACAGGGGTACCTACAATGAGCAGTTCTTC.

A single count supports this clone. The J gene is TRBJ2-7, the V gene TRBV4-3, with 12 bases lining up with TRBD2. The V and J ends lost 3 bases and 3 bases, in that order; junction bases with no gene match: 9. The germline V gene has CDR1 LGHNA and CDR2 YSLEER. The CDR3 has 17 residues. The CDR3 bases are TGCGCCAGCAGCCACAATCTCACTAGCGGGAGGCTCTACGAGCAGTACTTC. Residues: CASSHNLTSGRLYEQYF.

The chain links TRBV7-3 to TRBJ2-1, with 8 bases aligning to TRBD1. CDR1 is SGHTA and CDR2 is FQGTGA in the germline V gene. The CDR3 totals 15 residues. V lost 5 bases to trimming and J lost 0 bases; unmatched junction nucleotides: 3. CDR3 DNA: TGTGCCAGCAGCATAGACAGGGGCTCCTACAATGAGCAGTTCTTC. Its protein is CASSIDRGSYNEQFF. Full variable domain (remainder filled in from reference TRBV7-3 and TRBJ2-1): GAGVSQTPSNKVTEKGKYVELRCDPISGHTALYWYRQSLGQGPEFLIYFQGTGAADDSGLPNDRFFAVRPEGSVSTLKIQRTERGDSAVYLCASSIDRGSYNEQFFGPGTRLTVL.

The CDR3 DNA reads TGTGCCAGCAGACCGGGACACCTTCCTGGGGCCAACGTCCTGACTTTC. Residues: CASRPGHLPGANVLTF. The chain combines TRBV5-4 with TRBJ2-6; possibly TRBD1 for D (6 bases). Between the trimmed V and J ends, which lost 5 bases and 2 bases, there was a span of 14 bases. The germline V gene encodes CDR1 SGHNT and CDR2 YYREEE (reference sequence). The CDR3 contains 16 residues.

The rearrangement joins TRBV2 to TRBJ2-3; 12 bases are shared with TRBD2. In germline, CDR1 is SNHLY, CDR2 FYNNEI. Trimming took 9 bases from V and 0 from J; bases not matched to a gene: 4. The CDR3 spans 15 residues. The CDR3 is CASGTSGFSTDTQYF. CDR3 nucleotide sequence: TGTGCCAGTGGGACTAGCGGGTTTAGCACAGATACGCAGTATTTT.

The CDR3 loop is CASSHPWGETGRTGELFF. Written as DNA, the CDR3 is TGCGCCAGCAGTCACCCCTGGGGGGAAACAGGTCGGACCGGGGAGCTGTTTTTT. The J gene is TRBJ2-2, the V gene TRBV23-1; tentatively, D is TRBD2 (6 bases). TRBV23-1 is known as an ORF, though its function is uncertain. The length of the CDR3 is 18 residues. Trimming cost V 3 bases and J 5 bases, with 22 bases left between them.

The rearrangement joins TRBV6-6 to TRBJ1-1, with 10 bases fitting TRBD1. The V gene's germline CDR1 is MNHNY and CDR2 SVGAGI (reference sequence). Trimming took 6 bases from V and 4 from J; bases not matched to a gene: 5. The CDR3 is 14 residues long. This CDR3 is CASSPGQGITEAFF. Written as DNA, the CDR3 is TGTGCCAGCAGCCCGGGACAGGGGATCACTGAAGCTTTCTTT.

The chain recombines TRBV6-1 with TRBJ1-1; TRBD1 might be the D (6 bases). Germline-derived CDR1 and CDR2 are MNHNS and SASEGT. This CDR3 is 19 amino acids long. V dropped 2 bases and J dropped 0 bases, with 22 bases sitting between them. This chain's CDR3 is CASSEHFAKAGALNTEAFF. In DNA form, the CDR3 reads TGTGCCAGCAGTGAACATTTCGCTAAGGCAGGGGCCCTGAACACTGAAGCTTTCTTT.

The chain combines TRBV2 with TRBJ2-5; 11 bases match TRBD2. Judging by the DNA end, TRBJ2-7 fits better; the J call may be wrong. Germline assignment: CDR1 SNHLY and CDR2 FYNNEI. The CDR3 totals 16 residues. DNA for the CDR3: TGTGCCAGCAGTGACCTTAGCGGGAGGGCCTCCTACGAGCAGTACTTC. As protein: CASSDLSGRASYEQYF.

V usage is TRBV18 and J usage is TRBJ2-2, with D possibly being TRBD2 (5 bases). There are 17 residues in the CDR3. V was trimmed by 3 bases and J by 7 bases, leaving 21 bases between them. Germline V gene sequence: CDR1 KGHSH, CDR2 LQKENI. CDR3 bases: TGTGCCAGCTCACCCGGACTCGTGTCAGTTTCCGGCGGGGAGCTGTTTTTT. Translated, it gives CASSPGLVSVSGGELFF.